This T cell receptor (beta chain) stems from a study of T cells expressing NK-cell markers. On the study more broadly: It was sorted CD3+CD56-NKG2C+, CD3+CD56+NKG2C- and CD3+CD56+NKG2C+ T cells that provided the TCR beta repertoires. The sequencing cohort of eight donors included seven HCMV-seropositive individuals and one seronegative individual. Findings of the study overall: A range of about 1.0-8% of CD8+ T cells consisted of dominant NKG2C+ clonotypes in a handful of donors.

CDR1 and CDR2 from the germline V gene are LGHNA and YSLEER. The CDR3 length is 16 residues. With respect to this clonotype: What it recognizes is unknown.

The TCR beta cDNA came from 5'RACE template switching with UMIs. TCRdb reprocessed the 5' RACE reads and reports one entry per CDR3 protein, with no DNA. The table for this sample gives some 120,000 distinct CDR3 sequences. The sample taken for sequencing was blood T cells: a sorted CD56 or NKG2C T cell subset, CD4+ or CD8+ T cells, or bulk PBMC T cells (not recorded which). This chain uses TRBV4-3 with TRBJ2-2; TCRdb designates TRBD1, a call that cannot be tested without DNA. This receptor was identified in a woman between 18 and 69 years old in good health. This CDR3 reads CASSSEAGGHTGELFF.